This TCR beta chain was recovered during a study of shared clonotypes between healthy human individuals (dated by TCRdb to the early 2020s). Regarding the study in general: The cohort comprised a couple of women and three men aged 18 to 49 years. The study deeply sequenced blood TCR repertoires of about 5 healthy adults to estimate repertoire size and the extent of clonotype sharing between individuals. Different laboratories and diverse techniques were used to prepare libraries and sequence TCR repertoires, to increase sequencing depth and limit assay-specific biases. Per donor, leukapheresis produced somewhere between about 0.94 and 10 billion PBMCs. For each donor, CD4 naive and CD4 memory were each given three plates, CD8 naive was given two plates, and CD8 memory was given one plate.

General conclusions and limits of the study: Larger estimated clonotype richness was generally found for naive subsets than for memory subsets. Pairwise subsampling led to the expectation that sequencing depth would affect the degree of clonotype sharing among donors. Rarefaction of sorted-subset datasets indicated incomplete sequencing despite the large sequencing depth. When a few donors were compared, the shared fraction of clonotypes was around 5% for naive CD4, roughly 3.3% for naive CD8, 2% to 2.5% for memory CD4, and roughly 0.43% for memory CD8. Sampling was limited to blood, and TCR repertoires in tissue likely differ from TCR repertoires in blood. Compared with non-shared clonotypes, the clonotypes found in all four sorted-subset donors had higher generation probabilities. Because the study included a small number of donors, the genetic and exposure-history diversity represented was limited.

Using the deep immunoSEQ assay, TCR CDR3 regions were amplified from genomic DNA by multiplex PCR. Genomic DNA extracted from each cell subset was distributed evenly over all wells of several immunoSEQ 96-well plates, and each plate served as one replicate. Each replicate PCR for sorted subsets received around 0.2 ug genomic DNA, equal to about 30,000 T cell genomes. The purified libraries were quantified using a Qubit 3.0 fluorometer, sized with a Bioanalyzer 2100, and then quantified again using the KAPA Library Quantification kit. Each immunoSEQ 96-well plate was sequenced on its own single-read 150-cycle Illumina NextSeq 550 flow cell. In the source study's methods: The immunoSEQ output contained only junctional sequences without quality scores, so filtering could not match that applied to full-length reads. Sequences were annotated with PyIR, a Python wrapper for IgBLAST v1.9, using IMGT germline references to assign V/J genes and CDR3. Reads were filtered out if the reads had weak V/J assignments (E-value above 1e-6), no CDR3, stop codons, out-of-frame junctions, or ambiguous translated residues. V3J clonotypes were defined as sequences sharing an identical inferred V gene, J gene, and CDR3 amino acid sequence. The percentage overlap between two repertoires was calculated by dividing the number of shared unique clonotypes by the size of the smaller repertoire. Three approaches were used to assess repertoire richness: RTK rarefaction, the Chao1 estimator, and Recon v2.1 estimates of unobserved clonotypes. Generation probabilities for all TCRbeta clonotypes obtained by the gDNA method from several donors were computed using OLGA. This is the immuneACCESS table as TCRdb keeps it, with only in-frame sequences that have V and J called. A part of the clones is gone; compared with another copy, unresolved V genes explain less than half, and the rest is unexplained. Clonal size and the V and J genes are those of that table, whereas D and trimming came from the DNA. The table for this sample lists more than 400,000 clones; 90% to 96% of them were counted only once. The top ten hold approximately 0.067% of the sample.

The donors were healthy, HIV-negative adults who had no recently reported acute infections or vaccinations. Every donor was a Caucasian adult residing in Nashville, Tennessee, USA. CD4+ T cells were enriched by magnetic negative selection, after which naive cells were positively selected on CD45RA and the negative fraction was taken as the memory subset. After blood collection by leukapheresis, PBMCs were isolated using Ficoll-Histopaque density gradient centrifugation and then cryopreserved in the vapor phase of liquid nitrogen. Purity and quantity of every magnetically sorted T cell population were checked by analytical flow cytometry. From each sorted fraction, genomic DNA was isolated and quantified by UV absorbance on a Nanodrop 2000c. In the case of this clone: Its antigen remains unidentified. No much larger clone is present one base from it, and per-base qualities are unavailable.

Measured from the cysteine to the phenylalanine, the CDR3 is 19 residues long. Only CDR3 DNA is held: 57 bases, read in frame from base 1. The germline V gene supplies CDR1 SGHDN and CDR2 FVKESK. Here V drops 1 base and J drops 0 bases, and the junction holds 5 bases not matched to any gene. This sequence was found in a woman in her 30s in good health. The rearranged segments are TRBV14 and TRBJ2-3; 15 bases in between match TRBD2. The sequencing sample was made of naive CD4+ T cells sorted from blood. The cell subset or site tag for this specimen amounts to: CD45RA+ positively selected. The CDR3 protein is CASSQAGTSGRLSTDTQYF. In nucleotides, the sequence is TGTGCCAGCAGCCAAGCCGGGACTAGCGGGAGGTTGAGCACAGATACGCAGTATTTT.